This passage covers 25 T cell receptor beta chains from one sample sequenced in a study of beta chain features in type 1 diabetes. Since all of the isolated RNA was reverse transcribed, expressed TCRB transcripts were what got sequenced. Sequencing was performed with immunoSEQ multiplex PCR; in TCRdb, only in-frame clones are kept and a portion is missing. Here the sample spans 150,000 to 180,000 clones, 8.5% to 14% being singletons. Sequences were obtained from central memory CD4+ T cells from blood. These receptors originate from a man younger than 35 in good health.

The table lists this clone with a few counts. The chain joins TRBV5-4 to TRBJ2-3; D not resolved. V shed 2 bases and J shed 4 bases, with 5 bases lying between them. In germline, CDR1 is SGHNT, CDR2 YYREEE (reference sequence). CDR3 length equals 12 residues. The CDR3 spells CASSFGPDTQYF. CDR3 DNA: TGTGCCAGCAGCTTTGGCCCAGATACGCAGTATTTT.

This clone appeared a few times. The chain links TRBV4-3 to TRBJ1-1, with no clear D. Looked up from germline, CDR1 is LGHNA and CDR2 is YSLEER. The CDR3 has 14 residues. Deletions cut 0 bases from V and 6 bases from J, with 11 bases between. The CDR3 loop reads CASSQDHSIPEAFF. CDR3 DNA: TGCGCCAGCAGCCAAGATCACAGTATCCCTGAAGCTTTCTTT.

There are a few counts of this clone. The chain combines TRBV11-2 with TRBJ1-1; maybe TRBD1 (6 bases). Trimming left V 6 bases short and J 4 bases short, with 12 bases between. This CDR3 comprises 13 residues. In germline, CDR1 is SGHAT, CDR2 FQNNGV. CDR3 nucleotides: TGTGCCAGCAGTGGGGGGCTGGGCACTGAAGCTTTCTTT. Translation: CASSGGLGTEAFF.

The rearrangement links TRBV14 to TRBJ2-1; the D is unclear. Germline V CDR1 and CDR2: SGHDN, FVKESK. V was trimmed by 3 bases and J by 4 bases, leaving 16 bases between them. CDR3 length equals 16 residues. The CDR3 is CASSHGRAGIYNEQFF. The CDR3 region has the DNA TGTGCCAGCAGCCACGGTAGGGCAGGAATTTACAATGAGCAGTTCTTC. The whole variable domain, remainder taken from reference TRBV14 and TRBJ2-1, is EAGVTQFPSHSVIEKGQTVTLRCDPISGHDNLYWYRRVMGKEIKFLLHFVKESKQDESGMPNNRFLAERTGGTYSTLKVQPAELEDSGVYFCASSHGRAGIYNEQFFGPGTRLTVL.

This clone was counted a few times. The V gene is TRBV19, the J gene TRBJ2-1; 9 bases fit TRBD2. Looked up from germline, CDR1 is LNHDA and CDR2 is SQIVND (reference sequence). V was clipped by 4 bases and J by 7 bases; unmatched bases: 11. The CDR3 extends over 16 amino acids. CDR3 DNA: TGTGCCAGTAGTACCCGCTACGCGGGAGGGTTGAATGAGCAGTTCTTC. This codes for CASSTRYAGGLNEQFF.

This clone was seen more than once but under ten times. The chain combines TRBV29-1 with TRBJ2-1; D gene ambiguous. Germline CDR1 reads SQVTM; CDR2 reads ANQGSEA. Trimming shortened V by 4 bases and J by 7 bases, and 17 bases separated the two germline ends. The CDR3 runs to 14 residues. The CDR3 reads CSVGPQAAPNEQFF. The CDR3 nucleotides are TGCAGCGTTGGGCCCCAGGCGGCTCCAAATGAGCAGTTCTTC.

This clone was observed a handful of times. One end of the junction does not line up with germline, which may come from a read error. The V call is TRBV20-1, the J call TRBJ1-2; no reliable D call. The CDR3 length is 10 residues. Germline loops: CDR1 DFQATT, CDR2 SNEGSKA (reference sequence). The CDR3 is CSARDLNSIF. DNA for the CDR3: TGCAGTGCTAGAGATCTTAACAGTATCTTC.

The chain employs TRBV10-3 and TRBJ2-7; possibly TRBD1 for D (5 bases). The V gene's germline CDR1 is ENHRY and CDR2 SYGVKD. V was trimmed by 2 bases and J by 7 bases, leaving 15 bases between them. The CDR3 sequence is 14 residues long. CDR3 nucleotide sequence: TGTGCCATCAGTGAGATGGGTACAGGCGGAGAGCAGTACTTC. Translated: CAISEMGTGGEQYF.

The V gene is TRBV19, the J gene TRBJ1-5, with 7 nucleotides matching TRBD1. Trimming removed 7 bases from V and 3 bases from J; junction bases left unmatched: 6. The CDR3 covers 14 residues. Germline values: CDR1 LNHDA, CDR2 SQIVND (reference sequence). Here the CDR3 DNA reads TGTGCCAGTACCTTGACAGGGCTCAATCAGCCCCAGCATTTT. Its translation: CASTLTGLNQPQHF. Full variable domain (outside the CDR3, taken from reference TRBV19 and TRBJ1-5): DGGITQSPKYLFRKEGQNVTLSCEQNLNHDAMYWYRQDPGQGLRLIYYSQIVNDFQKGDIAEGYSVSREKKESFPLTVTSAQKNPTAFYLCASTLTGLNQPQHFGDGTRLSIL.

This clone was counted only a few times. This specimen includes other DNA sequences encoding the same CDR3. This rearrangement joins TRBV11-2 to TRBJ2-1, with D uncertain. This CDR3 is 13 amino acids long. Germline assignment: CDR1 SGHAT and CDR2 FQNNGV. Trimming removed 0 bases from V and 2 bases from J, with 2 bases in between. The CDR3 region has the DNA TGTGCCAGCAGCTTAGAACCCTACAATGAGCAGTTCTTC. It is translated as CASSLEPYNEQFF.

This clone was detected only a few times. This chain links TRBV4-1 with TRBJ1-2; D may be TRBD1 (5 bases). Per germline, CDR1 MGHRA and CDR2 YSYEKL. V was cut by 1 base and J by 2 bases, with 11 bases left in between. The CDR3 has 15 residues. The CDR3 here is CASSQVSRANYGYTF. The CDR3 DNA reads TGCGCCAGCAGCCAAGTTAGCAGGGCGAACTATGGCTACACCTTC.

The chain couples TRBV15 to TRBJ1-5, with D possibly matching TRBD1 (5 bases). Trimming took 0 bases from V and 4 from J, leaving 13 bases between them. The germline CDR1 and CDR2 sequences are LNHNV and YYDKDF (reference sequence). The CDR3 length is 16 residues. The CDR3 DNA reads TGTGCCACCAGCAGAGATGTCAGGGCCCTTAATCAGCCCCAGCATTTT. It codes for CATSRDVRALNQPQHF.

V and J are TRBV9 and TRBJ2-7; D is possibly TRBD2 (5 bases). V was shortened by 3 bases and J by 5 bases, with 18 bases between the two germline ends. Germline assignment: CDR1 SGDLS and CDR2 YYNGEE. The CDR3 has 15 amino acids. The CDR3 coding sequence is TGTGCCAGCAGCGCCGGCGCAAAGCCGGGGAACGAGCAGTACTTC. Translation: CASSAGAKPGNEQYF.

The chain uses TRBV29-1 and TRBJ2-2; 7 bases are a match to TRBD2. Germline CDR1 and CDR2: SQVTM and ANQGSEA. The CDR3 has 14 residues. V lost 3 bases, J lost 2 bases, and 3 bases stayed unmatched. CDR3 in DNA: TGCAGCGTTGACCCTAGCGGAAACACCGGGGAGCTGTTTTTT. Encoded protein: CSVDPSGNTGELFF.

This clone was found a few times. V gene TRBV7-3 combines with J gene TRBJ2-3, with 13 bases lining up with TRBD2. Germline CDR1 reads SGHTA; CDR2 reads FQGTGA. The CDR3 has 17 residues. The V gene end was trimmed by 5 bases and the J gene end by 4 bases; junction bases not matched to a gene: 9. The CDR3 region is CASSPRRTSGSADTQYF. CDR3 bases: TGTGCCAGCAGCCCCCGGAGGACTAGCGGGAGCGCAGATACGCAGTATTTT.

In this sample, this clone turned up a few times. This rearrangement joins TRBV18 to TRBJ1-4; the D gene is possibly TRBD1 (6 bases). The ends were cut back, 5 bases at V and 0 bases at J, with 13 bases in the middle. The CDR3 has 16 amino acids. Germline assignment: CDR1 KGHSH and CDR2 LQKENI. The CDR3 bases are TGTGCCAGCTCAAACGACAGGTCTTCAACTAATGAAAAACTGTTTTTT. This codes for CASSNDRSSTNEKLFF.

In regard to this clone: Distinct nucleotide sequences in the sample also encode this CDR3. This sequence joins TRBV7-9 and TRBJ2-3; possibly TRBD1 for D (6 bases). Germline assignment: CDR1 SEHNR and CDR2 FQNEAQ (reference sequence). CDR3 length: 14 amino acids. The germline V and J ends were trimmed by 4 bases and 0 bases, with 8 bases remaining between them. The CDR3 nucleotides are TGTGCCAGCAGCTCAGGGGCCAGCACAGATACGCAGTATTTT. This translates into CASSSGASTDTQYF.

Here the CDR3 reads CASSLQQAYEQYF. The DNA of the CDR3 is TGTGCCAGCAGCTTGCAACAGGCCTACGAGCAGTACTTC. This rearrangement joins TRBV7-2 to TRBJ2-7; D is possibly TRBD1 (5 bases). The CDR3 contains 13 residues. Germline CDR1 and CDR2: SGHTA and FQGNSA. Trimming took 3 bases from V and 2 from J, leaving 8 bases between them. Using reference TRBV7-2 and TRBJ2-7 for the parts outside the CDR3, the full variable domain is GAGVSQSPSNKVTEKGKDVELRCDPISGHTALYWYRQSLGQGLEFLIYFQGNSAPDKSGLPSDRFSAERTGGSVSTLTIQRTQQEDSAVYLCASSLQQAYEQYFGPGTRLTVT.

The V call is TRBV11-1, the J call TRBJ2-7, with a possible D match to TRBD1 (6 bases). The CDR3 covers 15 residues. Germline assignment: CDR1 SGHAT and CDR2 FQDESV (reference sequence). Trimming took off 6 bases at V and 3 bases at J, with 18 bases between the two ends. CDR3 in DNA: TGTGCCAGCAGACGCGCAGGGATAGGGGGCTACGAGCAGTACTTC. The encoded protein is CASRRAGIGGYEQYF.

V usage is TRBV4-2 and J usage is TRBJ2-7, with 12 bases that match TRBD1. CDR3 length: 14 residues. J lost 6 bases, V lost 3 bases, and 3 bases had no gene match. Germline lookup yields CDR1 LGHNA and CDR2 YNFKEQ. DNA for the CDR3: TGTGCCAGCAGCCAGCGGGACAGGGGGCCCGAGCAGTACTTC. Translating gives CASSQRDRGPEQYF.

The rearrangement joins TRBV27 to TRBJ2-7, with 7 positions matching TRBD1. This CDR3 spans 14 amino acids. The junction had 8 bases not matched to a gene; V was cut back by 9 bases and J by 0 bases. Germline CDR1 reads MNHEY; CDR2 reads SMNVEV (reference sequence). The CDR3 coding sequence is TGTGCCAGTCGGTTGACAGGGAGCTCCTACGAGCAGTACTTC. It yields the protein CASRLTGSSYEQYF.

This clone was seen a few times. This rearrangement joins TRBV7-2 to TRBJ1-2; perhaps TRBD1 as D (5 bases). V was trimmed by 7 bases and J by 4 bases, leaving 16 bases between them. Per the germline V gene, CDR1 is SGHTA and CDR2 is FQGNSA. The CDR3 spans 14 residues. The CDR3 DNA sequence: TGTGCCAGCACCTTGGACATCGCGGGCTATGGCTACACCTTC. This codes for CASTLDIAGYGYTF.

The J gene is TRBJ2-3, the V gene TRBV5-1; 7 bases agree with TRBD1. Germline values: CDR1 SGHRS, CDR2 YFSETQ. The CDR3 contains 18 residues. The V and J ends lost 0 bases and 0 bases, in that order; junction bases with no gene match: 10. The CDR3 DNA sequence: TGCGCCAGCAGCTTGGACAGGGGTACCAAACAAAGCACAGATACGCAGTATTTT. It is translated as CASSLDRGTKQSTDTQYF.

A few counts support this clone. Other DNA sequences within the sample encode an identical CDR3. The rearrangement uses TRBV18 and TRBJ2-5, with unresolved D. In germline, CDR1 is KGHSH, CDR2 LQKENI. The CDR3 sequence is 13 residues long. With 2 bases removed from V and 2 bases from J, the gap between germline ends came to 6 bases. CDR3 nucleotide sequence: TGTGCCAGCTCACCATTGGGACAAGAGACCCAGTACTTC. Residues: CASSPLGQETQYF.

This clone was picked up a small number of times. The rearrangement uses TRBV9 and TRBJ2-4; D is perhaps TRBD2 (5 bases). CDR3 size: 15 residues. Between the trimmed V and J ends, which lost 4 bases and 3 bases, there was a span of 14 bases. CDR1 and CDR2 (germline): SGDLS, YYNGEE. In DNA form, the CDR3 reads TGTGCCAGCAGCCCTTCTCTAGGAGGCAAAAACATTCAGTACTTC. Encoded protein: CASSPSLGGKNIQYF. Full variable domain (missing parts from reference TRBV9 and TRBJ2-4): DSGVTQTPKHLITATGQRVTLRCSPRSGDLSVYWYQQSLDQGLQFLIQYYNGEERAKGNILERFSAQQFPDLHSELNLSSLELGDSALYFCASSPSLGGKNIQYFGAGTRLSVL.